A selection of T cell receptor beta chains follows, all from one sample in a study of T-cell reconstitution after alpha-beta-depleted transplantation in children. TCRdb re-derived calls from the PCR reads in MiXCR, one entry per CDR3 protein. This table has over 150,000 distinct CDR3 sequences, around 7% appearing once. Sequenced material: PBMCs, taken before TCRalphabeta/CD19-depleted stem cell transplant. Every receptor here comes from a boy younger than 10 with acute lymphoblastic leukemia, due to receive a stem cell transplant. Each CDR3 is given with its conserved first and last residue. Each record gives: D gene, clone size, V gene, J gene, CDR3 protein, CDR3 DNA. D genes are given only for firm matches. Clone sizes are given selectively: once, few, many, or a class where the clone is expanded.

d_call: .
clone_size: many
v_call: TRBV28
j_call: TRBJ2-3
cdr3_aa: CASRPGLSRRTDTQYF
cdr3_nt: TGTGCCAGCAGGCCCGGACTCTCGAGGCGCACAGATACGCAGTATTTT

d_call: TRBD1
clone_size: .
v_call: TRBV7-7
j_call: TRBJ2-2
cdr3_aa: CASSPGQGLTGELFF
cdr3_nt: TGTGCCAGCAGCCCTGGACAGGGATTAACCGGGGAGCTGTTTTTT

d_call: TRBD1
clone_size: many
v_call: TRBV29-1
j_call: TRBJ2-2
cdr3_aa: CSGYIQGAGELFF
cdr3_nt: TGCAGCGGATATATACAGGGGGCTGGGGAGCTGTTTTTT

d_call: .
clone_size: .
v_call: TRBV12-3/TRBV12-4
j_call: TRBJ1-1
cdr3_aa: CASRARRLVNTEAFF
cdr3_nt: TGTGCCAGCAGGGCGAGGCGCCTCGTGAACACTGAAGCTTTCTTT

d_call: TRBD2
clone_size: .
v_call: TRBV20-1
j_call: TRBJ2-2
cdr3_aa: CCFWASGSTRNTGELFF
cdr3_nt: TGCTGCTTCTGGGCTAGCGGGAGCACGAGGAACACCGGGGAGCTGTTTTTT

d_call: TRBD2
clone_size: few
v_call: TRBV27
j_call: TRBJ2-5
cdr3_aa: CASSLSGTSGGSETQYF
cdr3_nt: TGTGCCAGCAGTTTATCGGGCACTAGCGGGGGGTCAGAGACCCAGTACTTC

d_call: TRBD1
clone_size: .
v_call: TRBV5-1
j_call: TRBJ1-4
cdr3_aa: CASSIGTGNEKLFF
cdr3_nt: TGCGCCAGCAGCATCGGGACAGGAAATGAAAAACTGTTTTTT

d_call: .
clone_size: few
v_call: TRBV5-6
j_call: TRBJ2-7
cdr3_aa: CASSLGGHSSYEQYF
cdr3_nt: TGTGCCAGCAGCTTGGGAGGGCATAGCTCCTACGAGCAGTACTTC

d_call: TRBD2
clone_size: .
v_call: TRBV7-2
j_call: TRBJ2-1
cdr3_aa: CASSPIAGGAYNEQFF
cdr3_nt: TGTGCCAGCAGCCCTATAGCGGGAGGCGCCTACAATGAGCAGTTCTTC

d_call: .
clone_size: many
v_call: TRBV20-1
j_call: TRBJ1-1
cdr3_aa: CSATDGDGAFF
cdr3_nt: TGCAGTGCTACCGATGGGGACGGAGCTTTCTTT

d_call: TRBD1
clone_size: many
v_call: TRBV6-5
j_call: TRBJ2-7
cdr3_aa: CASSYSKFRGTGAYEQYF
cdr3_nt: TGTGCCAGCAGTTACTCGAAGTTTAGAGGGACAGGGGCCTACGAGCAGTACTTC

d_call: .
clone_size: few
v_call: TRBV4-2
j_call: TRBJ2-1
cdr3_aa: CASSQPGLYEQFF
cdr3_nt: TGTGCCAGCAGCCAGCCGGGACTCTATGAGCAGTTCTTC

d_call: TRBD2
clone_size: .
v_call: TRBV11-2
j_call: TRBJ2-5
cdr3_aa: CASSSQLAEETQYF
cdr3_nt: TGTGCCAGCAGCTCGCAACTAGCGGAAGAGACCCAGTACTTC

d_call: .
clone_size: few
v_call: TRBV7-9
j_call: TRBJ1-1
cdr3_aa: CATLLTTLTVEAFF
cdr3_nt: TGTGCCACCTTACTGACAACTCTGACAGTTGAAGCTTTCTTT

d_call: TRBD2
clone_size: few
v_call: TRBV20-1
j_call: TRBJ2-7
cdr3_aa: CSALTGTTNYEQYF
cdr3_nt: TGCAGTGCTCTAACCGGGACTACCAACTACGAGCAGTACTTC

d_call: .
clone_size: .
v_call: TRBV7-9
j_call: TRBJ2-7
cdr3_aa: CASSDDIRGTAYEQYF
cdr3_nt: TGTGCCAGCAGCGATGATATTCGGGGGACCGCCTACGAGCAGTACTTC

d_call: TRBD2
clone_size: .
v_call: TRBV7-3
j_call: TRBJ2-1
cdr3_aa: CASSSRRASGGSSSYNEQFF
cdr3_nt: TGTGCCAGCAGCTCCCGCAGGGCTAGCGGGGGGAGTAGCTCCTACAATGAGCAGTTCTTC

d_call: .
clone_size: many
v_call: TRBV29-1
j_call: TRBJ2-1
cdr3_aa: CSVEDRLVGGNEQFF
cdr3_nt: TGCAGCGTTGAAGATCGACTAGTAGGGGGGAATGAGCAGTTCTTC

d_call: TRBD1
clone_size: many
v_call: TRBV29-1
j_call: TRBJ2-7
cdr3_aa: CSVEALQGPYEQYF
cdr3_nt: TGCAGCGTTGAAGCCCTACAGGGGCCCTACGAGCAGTACTTC

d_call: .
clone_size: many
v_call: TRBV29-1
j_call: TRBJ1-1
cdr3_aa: CSVDRETEAFF
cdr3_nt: TGCAGCGTTGACAGAGAAACTGAAGCTTTCTTT

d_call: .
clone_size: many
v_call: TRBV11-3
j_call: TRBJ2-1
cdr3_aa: CASKKIPYNEQFF
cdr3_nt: TGTGCCAGCAAAAAGATTCCGTACAATGAGCAGTTCTTC

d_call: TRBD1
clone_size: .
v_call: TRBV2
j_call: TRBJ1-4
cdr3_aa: CAIQDRAIEKLFF
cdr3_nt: TGTGCCATCCAGGACAGGGCGATTGAAAAACTGTTTTTT

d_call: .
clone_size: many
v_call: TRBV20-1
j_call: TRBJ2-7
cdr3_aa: CSARVERYEQYF
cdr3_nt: TGCAGTGCTAGAGTGGAGCGCTACGAGCAGTACTTC

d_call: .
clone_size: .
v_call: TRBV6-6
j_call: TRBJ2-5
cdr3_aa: CAIRGAGETQYF
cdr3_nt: TGTGCCATCCGGGGGGCAGGGGAGACCCAGTACTTC

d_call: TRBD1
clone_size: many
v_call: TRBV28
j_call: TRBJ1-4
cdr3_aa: CASSPGTGYEKLFF
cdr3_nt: TGTGCCAGCAGTCCCGGGACAGGGTATGAAAAACTGTTTTTT

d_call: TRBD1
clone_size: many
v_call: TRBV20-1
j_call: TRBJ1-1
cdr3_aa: CSARTGERTEAFF
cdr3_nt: TGCAGTGCTAGAACAGGGGAGCGGACTGAAGCTTTCTTT

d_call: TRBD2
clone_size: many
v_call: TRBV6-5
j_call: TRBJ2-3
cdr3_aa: CASSPRLAGGGDTQYF
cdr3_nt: TGTGCCAGCAGTCCCCGACTAGCGGGAGGGGGAGATACGCAGTATTTT

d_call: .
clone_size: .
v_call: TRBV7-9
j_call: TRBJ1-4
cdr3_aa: CASSLTEKLFF
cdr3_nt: TGTGCCAGCAGCTTAACTGAAAAACTGTTTTTT

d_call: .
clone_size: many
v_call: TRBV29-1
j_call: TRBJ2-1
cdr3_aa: CSVARDLNNEQFF
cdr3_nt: TGCAGCGTTGCGCGGGATTTGAACAATGAGCAGTTCTTC

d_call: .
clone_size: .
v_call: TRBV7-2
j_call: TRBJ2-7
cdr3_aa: CASSLVLQALGVYEQYF
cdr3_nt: TGTGCCAGCAGCTTAGTTTTGCAGGCCCTAGGCGTTTACGAGCAGTACTTC

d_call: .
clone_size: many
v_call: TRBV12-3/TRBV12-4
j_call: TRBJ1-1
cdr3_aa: CASSWSGGNTEAFF
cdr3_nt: TGTGCCAGCAGTTGGTCGGGGGGGAACACTGAAGCTTTCTTT

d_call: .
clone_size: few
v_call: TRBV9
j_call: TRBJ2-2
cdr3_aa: CASSSVGMNTGELFF
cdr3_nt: TGTGCCAGCTCTTCGGTGGGGATGAACACCGGGGAGCTGTTTTTT

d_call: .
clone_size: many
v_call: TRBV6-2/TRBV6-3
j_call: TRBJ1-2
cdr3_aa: CASINGDGSGYTF
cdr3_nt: TGTGCCAGCATCAACGGGGACGGGTCGGGCTACACCTTC

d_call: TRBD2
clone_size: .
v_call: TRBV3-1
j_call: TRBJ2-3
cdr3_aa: CASSQDPGGGTDTQYF
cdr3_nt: TGTGCCAGCAGCCAAGATCCGGGGGGAGGCACAGATACGCAGTATTTT

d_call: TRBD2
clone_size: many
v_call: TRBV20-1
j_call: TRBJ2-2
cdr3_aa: CSATRLALSAGELFF
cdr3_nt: TGCAGTGCTACAAGACTAGCACTCTCCGCCGGGGAGCTGTTTTTT

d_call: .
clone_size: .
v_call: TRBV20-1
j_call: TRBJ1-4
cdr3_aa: CSANPRDSEGLFF
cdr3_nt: TGCAGTGCTAACCCGAGGGACTCCGAGGGGCTGTTTTTT

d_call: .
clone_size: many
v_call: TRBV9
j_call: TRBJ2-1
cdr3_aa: CASSVGGRQVEQFF
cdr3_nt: TGTGCCAGCAGCGTCGGGGGACGACAGGTTGAGCAGTTCTTC

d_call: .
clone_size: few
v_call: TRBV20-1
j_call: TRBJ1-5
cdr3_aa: CSARDRGASNQPQHF
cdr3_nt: TGCAGTGCTAGAGACCGGGGGGCTTCGAATCAGCCCCAGCATTTT

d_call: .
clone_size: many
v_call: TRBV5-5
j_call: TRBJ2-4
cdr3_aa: CASSLAQPNIQYF
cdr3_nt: TGTGCCAGCAGCTTGGCACAGCCAAACATTCAGTACTTC

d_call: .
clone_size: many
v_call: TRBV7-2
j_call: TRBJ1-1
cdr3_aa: CASSPFTEAFF
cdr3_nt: TGTGCCAGCAGCCCCTTCACTGAAGCTTTCTTT

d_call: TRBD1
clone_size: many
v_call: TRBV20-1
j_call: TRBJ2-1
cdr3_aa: CSARQGVSNEQFF
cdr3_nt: TGCAGTGCTAGACAGGGGGTCTCCAATGAGCAGTTCTTC

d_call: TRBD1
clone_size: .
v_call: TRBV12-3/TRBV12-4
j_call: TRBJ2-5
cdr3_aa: CASSFRGRAETQYF
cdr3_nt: TGTGCCAGCAGTTTCAGGGGGAGAGCAGAGACCCAGTACTTC

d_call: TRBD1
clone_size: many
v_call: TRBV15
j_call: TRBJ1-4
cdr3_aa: CATSRTGRSEKLFF
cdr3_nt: TGTGCCACCAGCAGGACAGGGAGGAGTGAAAAACTGTTTTTT

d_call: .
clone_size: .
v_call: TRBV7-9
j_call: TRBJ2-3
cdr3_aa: CASSPPDTSTDTQYF
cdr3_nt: TGTGCCAGCAGCCCCCCGGACACTAGCACAGATACGCAGTATTTT

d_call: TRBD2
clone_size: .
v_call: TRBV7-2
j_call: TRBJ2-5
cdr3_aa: CASNPGGPGETQYF
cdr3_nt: TGTGCCAGCAACCCGGGGGGGCCGGGGGAGACCCAGTACTTC

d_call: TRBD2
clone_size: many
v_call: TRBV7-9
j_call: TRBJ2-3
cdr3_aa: CASSPLAVASTDTQYF
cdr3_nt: TGTGCCAGCAGCCCTCTAGCGGTAGCTAGCACAGATACGCAGTATTTT

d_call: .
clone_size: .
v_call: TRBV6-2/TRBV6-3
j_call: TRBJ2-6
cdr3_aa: CASSSGNSGANVLTF
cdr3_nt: TGTGCCAGCAGTTCAGGAAACTCTGGGGCCAACGTCCTGACTTTC

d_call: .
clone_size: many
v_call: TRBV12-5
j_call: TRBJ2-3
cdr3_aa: CASGLGPHGPTDTQYF
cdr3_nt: TGTGCTAGTGGTTTGGGACCACATGGCCCGACAGATACGCAGTATTTT

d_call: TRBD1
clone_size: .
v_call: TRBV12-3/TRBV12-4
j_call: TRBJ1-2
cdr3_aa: CASRATGSYTF
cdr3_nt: TGTGCCAGCAGGGCGACAGGGAGCTACACCTTC

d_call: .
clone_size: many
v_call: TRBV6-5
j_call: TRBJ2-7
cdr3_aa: CASSRRQSNYEQYF
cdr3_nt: TGTGCCAGCAGTCGTAGACAGTCTAACTACGAGCAGTACTTC

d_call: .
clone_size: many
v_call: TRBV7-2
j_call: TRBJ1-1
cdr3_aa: CASSLRVGEAFF
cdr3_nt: TGTGCCAGCAGCTTAAGGGTCGGGGAGGCTTTCTTT

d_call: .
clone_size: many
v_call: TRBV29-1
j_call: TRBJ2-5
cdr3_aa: CSSREMGVQETQYF
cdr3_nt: TGCAGCTCCAGGGAGATGGGGGTCCAAGAGACCCAGTACTTC

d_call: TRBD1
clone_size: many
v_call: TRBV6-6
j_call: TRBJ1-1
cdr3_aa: CASSYTRDRGKAEAFF
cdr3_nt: TGTGCCAGCAGTTACACCAGGGACAGGGGTAAGGCTGAAGCTTTCTTT

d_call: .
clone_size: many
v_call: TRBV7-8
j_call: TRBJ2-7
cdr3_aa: CASSLAMPGRGSEQYF
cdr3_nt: TGTGCCAGCAGCTTAGCGATGCCGGGTCGTGGGAGCGAGCAGTACTTC

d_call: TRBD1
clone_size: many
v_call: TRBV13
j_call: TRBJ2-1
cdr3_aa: CASSLQRSRDSPTYNEQFF
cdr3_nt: TGTGCCAGCAGCTTACAGCGATCGAGGGACAGCCCAACCTACAATGAGCAGTTCTTC